What follows is one TCR beta chain and its context. The entry originates in a study of immune evolution from preneoplasia to lung adenocarcinoma. Measured with immunoSEQ multiplex PCR; TCRdb has only the in-frame clones, and not every one. This table holds several thousand clones, approximately 75% found once. The V and J ends lost 1 base and 4 bases, in that order; junction bases with no gene match: 5. CDR3 size: 15 residues. Looked up from germline, CDR1 is LGHNA and CDR2 is YNFKEQ. Sequences were obtained from FFPE lung adenocarcinoma in situ tissue. This receptor was identified in a person aged 70 to 79 with lung adenocarcinoma. V is TRBV4-2 and J is TRBJ2-7; 9 nucleotides align to TRBD2. The CDR3 here is CASSQVLTSGYEQYF. The CDR3 bases are TGTGCCAGCAGCCAAGTCCTGACTAGCGGTTACGAGCAGTACTTC.